The 19 T cell receptor beta chains below come from one sample, sequenced in a study of glioma-infiltrating T cells. Using RNA template, CDR3s of TCR alpha and beta were amplified with iRepertoire arm-PCR. TCRdb itself ran the multiplex PCR reads through MiXCR, one entry per CDR3 protein. The profile shows about 400,000 distinct CDR3 sequences, roughly two fifths of them singletons. The sequenced sample consisted of glioma tissue, nonneoplastic brain tissue, or PBMCs (not recorded which). The receptors shown here come from a human donor with low-grade glioma or glioblastoma, undergoing nonglioma brain surgery, or in good health (not recorded which).

This clonotype was detected ten times or more. This rearrangement joins TRBV27 to TRBJ2-7; TRBD2 agrees at 9 bases. Germline V lookup: CDR1 MNHEY, CDR2 SMNVEV (reference sequence). V lost 2 bases, J lost 4 bases, and 9 bases stayed unmatched. This CDR3 contains 16 residues. DNA for the CDR3: TGTGCCAGCAGTTTAGTAGCGGGAGAGCCCACATACGAGCAGTACTTC. Protein product: CASSLVAGEPTYEQYF.

This sequence joins TRBV20-1 and TRBJ1-1; TRBD1 is a possible D gene (5 bases). V shed 5 bases and J shed 0 bases, with 13 bases lying between them. Germline CDR1 and CDR2: DFQATT and SNEGSKA (reference sequence). This CDR3 region has 14 residues. For the CDR3, the DNA is TGCAGTGCTCCCGGGGTGGGGCTGAACACTGAAGCTTTCTTT. Its protein product is CSAPGVGLNTEAFF.

This clonotype was picked up a small number of times. The V call is TRBV19, the J call TRBJ2-2, with D tentatively TRBD1 or TRBD2 (5 bases each). The CDR3 runs 16 residues. CDR1 is LNHDA, CDR2 SQIVND, per germline (reference sequence). With 7 bases removed from V and 2 bases from J, the gap between germline ends came to 17 bases. The CDR3 bases are TGTGCCAGTAAGGTCGGGACCGGCGGTAACACCGGGGAGCTGTTTTTT. As protein: CASKVGTGGNTGELFF.

V and J are TRBV2 and TRBJ2-1; D may be TRBD1 (6 bases). The CDR3 has 15 residues. The V gene's germline CDR1 is SNHLY and CDR2 FYNNEI. The V gene lost 1 base and the J gene lost 4 bases, with 11 bases spanning the gap. This CDR3 reads CASSEVKGVYNEQFF. Here the CDR3 DNA reads TGTGCCAGCAGTGAAGTGAAGGGGGTATACAATGAGCAGTTCTTC. The whole variable domain, filled in from reference TRBV2 and TRBJ2-1, reads EPEVTQTPSHQVTQMGQEVILRCVPISNHLYFYWYRQILGQKVEFLVSFYNNEISEKSEIFDDQFSVERPDGSNFTLKIRSTKLEDSAMYFCASSEVKGVYNEQFFGPGTRLTVL.

V and J are TRBV20-1 and TRBJ2-1, with TRBD1 matching over 7 bases. The CDR3 has 14 residues. Germline-derived CDR1 and CDR2 are DFQATT and SNEGSKA (reference sequence). The CDR3: CSRSVTGRYNEQFF. The CDR3 nucleotides are TGCAGCCGATCCGTGACAGGGCGATACAATGAGCAGTTCTTC.

The rearrangement uses TRBV7-2 and TRBJ2-7; 8 positions agree with TRBD1. Germline V gives CDR1 SGHTA, CDR2 FQGNSA. The CDR3 is made up of 15 amino acids. The ends lost 5 bases at V and 4 bases at J; junction bases unmatched: 10. CDR3 bases: TGTGCCAGCAGCGAGGCTTCAGGGGGCGTTTACGAGCAGTACTTC. The encoded protein is CASSEASGGVYEQYF.

The J gene is TRBJ2-5, the V gene TRBV12-5, with D tentatively TRBD2 (5 bases). Trimming removed 2 bases from V and 0 bases from J, with 13 bases in between. In germline, CDR1 is LGHNT, CDR2 FRNRAP. The CDR3 extends over 16 amino acids. In DNA, the CDR3 is TGTGCTAGTGGTTTGAAAAGCGGTCCGTACCAAGAGACCCAGTACTTC. Its translation is CASGLKSGPYQETQYF.

This clonotype was recorded at least ten times. This chain links TRBV6-2 or TRBV6-3 with TRBJ1-5; TRBD1 matches at 7 bases. CDR1 and CDR2 from the germline V gene are MNHEY and SVGEGT. The CDR3 has 14 residues. Trimming took 1 base from V and 7 from J; bases not matched to a gene: 4. CDR3 DNA: TGTGCCAGCAGTTACTTTCAGGGGGAACAGCCCCAGCATTTT. It codes for CASSYFQGEQPQHF.

Concerning this clonotype: Being one base from a much bigger clone, this may be a read error. This chain uses TRBV20-1 with TRBJ1-1, with 8 bases fitting TRBD1. The CDR3 totals 16 residues. CDR1 is DFQATT, CDR2 SNEGSKA, per germline (reference sequence). V shed 0 bases and J 4 bases; nucleotides not matched to a gene: 10. Here the CDR3 reads CSARDSSTGVGTEAFF. CDR3 nucleotides: TGCAGTGCTAGAGATTCCTCGACAGGGGTGGGCACTGAAGCTTTCTTT.

Many counts were recorded for this clonotype. V is TRBV3-1 and J is TRBJ2-1, with 10 bases fitting TRBD1. The CDR3 is 13 amino acids. V lost 1 base to trimming and J lost 15 bases; unmatched junction nucleotides: 6. Germline CDR1 and CDR2: LGHDT and YNNKEL (reference sequence). The CDR3 bases are TGTGCCAGCAGCCAAGTTCGGACAGGGGGAAGGTTCTTC. Amino acid sequence: CASSQVRTGGRFF.

The chain carries TRBV11-2 and TRBJ2-3; D is perhaps TRBD2 (5 bases). The CDR3 is 16 residues long. The germline V gene encodes CDR1 SGHAT and CDR2 FQNNGV. V lost 5 bases to trimming and J lost 1 base, with 16 bases between them. The CDR3 here is CASSLEAPGRTDTQYF. Written as DNA, the CDR3 is TGTGCCAGCAGCCTGGAGGCACCTGGGCGCACAGATACGCAGTATTTT. The whole variable domain, filled in from reference TRBV11-2 and TRBJ2-3, reads EAGVAQSPRYKIIEKRQSVAFWCNPISGHATLYWYQQILGQGPKLLIQFQNNGVVDDSQLPKDRFSAERLKGVDSTLKIQPAKLEDSAVYLCASSLEAPGRTDTQYFGPGTRLTVL.

This clonotype appeared many times. The genes are TRBV6-6 and TRBJ2-3; possibly TRBD1 for D (7 bases). V was shortened by 1 base and J by 3 bases, with 14 bases between the two germline ends. From germline, CDR1 is MNHNY and CDR2 SVGAGI (reference sequence). This CDR3 has 16 amino acids. The DNA for the CDR3 is TGTGCCAGCAGTTACTATCGACAGGGAGGTACAGATACGCAGTATTTT. Protein: CASSYYRQGGTDTQYF.

A few counts support this clonotype. V gene TRBV7-2 combines with J gene TRBJ2-5; TRBD2 agrees at 8 bases. Germline V gene sequence: CDR1 SGHTA, CDR2 FQGNSA. J gave up 7 bases and V 6 bases, and 13 bases lay outside the gene matches. This CDR3 spans 15 amino acids. CDR3 sequence (DNA): TGTGCCAGCAGACGTAACGGGGGGGGTAGGGGGACCCAGTACTTC. Residues: CASRRNGGGRGTQYF.

This clonotype was seen a few times. The chain joins TRBV20-1 to TRBJ2-1; D is perhaps TRBD1 (6 bases). CDR3 size: 18 residues. Germline loops: CDR1 DFQATT, CDR2 SNEGSKA (reference sequence). V dropped 0 bases and J dropped 3 bases, with 21 bases sitting between them. The chain's CDR3 is CSARDLNGQTTHYNEQFF. In DNA form, the CDR3 reads TGCAGTGCTAGAGATCTTAACGGACAGACCACTCACTACAATGAGCAGTTCTTC.

Worth noting for this clonotype: Given a much more abundant clone one base away, this may be a read error. This chain links TRBV7-2 with TRBJ2-3; the D is unclear. Germline CDR1 and CDR2: SGHTA and FQGNSA. With 5 bases removed from V and 6 bases from J, the gap between germline ends came to 15 bases. CDR3 size: 14 residues. DNA of the CDR3: TGTGCCAGCAGCCTCGGATCATGGCTCGATACGCAGTATTTT. This codes for CASSLGSWLDTQYF.

This chain connects TRBV18 to TRBJ2-2; D assignment may be TRBD1 or TRBD2 (5 bases each). The CDR3 has 17 residues. Germline V CDR1 and CDR2: KGHSH, LQKENI. Trimming cost V 3 bases and J 4 bases, with 18 bases left between them. CDR3 amino acids: CASSPTGAPGSTGELFF. CDR3 DNA sequence: TGTGCCAGCTCACCTACCGGGGCCCCCGGATCCACCGGGGAGCTGTTTTTT.

This rearrangement joins TRBV10-3 to TRBJ2-6, with D unclear. V was cut by 3 bases and J by 10 bases, with 13 bases left in between. Looked up from germline, CDR1 is ENHRY and CDR2 is SYGVKD. This CDR3 contains 14 residues. CDR3 sequence (DNA): TGTGCCATCAGTGAATTCCGGACCGATAACGTCCTGACTTTC. Protein sequence: CAISEFRTDNVLTF.

This sequence joins TRBV7-3 and TRBJ2-2; 8 bases map to TRBD1. Per germline, CDR1 SGHTA and CDR2 FQGTGA. The J segment lost 3 bases and the V segment lost 7 bases, leaving 7 bases of the junction unmatched. CDR3 size: 15 residues. The CDR3, as DNA: TGTGCCAGCACCGACTCGACAGGGGACACCGGGGAGCTGTTTTTT. This translates into CASTDSTGDTGELFF. The entire variable domain, with the rest obtained from reference TRBV7-3 and TRBJ2-2, is as follows: GAGVSQTPSNKVTEKGKYVELRCDPISGHTALYWYRQSLGQGPEFLIYFQGTGAADDSGLPNDRFFAVRPEGSVSTLKIQRTERGDSAVYLCASTDSTGDTGELFFGEGSRLTVL.

DNA of the CDR3: TGTGCCAGCACCCCGACCCCGAACTATGGCTACACCTTC. Residues: CASTPTPNYGYTF. V and J are TRBV6-1 and TRBJ1-2; unclear D gene. Germline CDR1 and CDR2: MNHNS and SASEGT. The CDR3 loop spans 13 amino acids. V lost 7 bases to trimming and J lost 2 bases, with 11 bases between them.